The 5 T cell receptor beta chains below come from one sample, sequenced in a study of persistence of HIV-infected CD4 T cells. Nonspecific anti-CD3/anti-CD28 bead stimulation represents the broad CD4+ T cell repertoire. CD4+ T cells upregulating both CD40 ligand and CD69 were sorted as responding cells. Sequencing used immunoSEQ version 4 in survey mode. Libraries were prepared by immunoSEQ multiplex PCR; TCRdb keeps only in-frame clonotypes and omits some of them. The repertoire holds 37,000 or so clones, with roughly 87% as singletons. For these receptors, no antigen is known. The source material was CD4+ T cells sorted from PBMCs after roughly 18-hour stimulation, sampled from a patient who received antiretroviral therapy. These receptors were collected from an adult man with HIV who was CMV-seropositive.

The chain carries TRBV29-1 and TRBJ2-3; D is possibly TRBD2 (5 bases). The CDR3 is 15 amino acids. Trimming left V 2 bases short and J 0 bases short, with 12 bases between. Germline CDR1 SQVTM, CDR2 ANQGSEA. The CDR3: CSVETGVPSTDTQYF. The CDR3, as DNA: TGCAGCGTTGAAACCGGGGTTCCAAGCACAGATACGCAGTATTTT.

The chain links TRBV6-6 to TRBJ1-5, with 9 bases fitting TRBD1. Germline assignment: CDR1 MNHNY and CDR2 SVGAGI (reference sequence). The length of the CDR3 is 15 residues. V dropped 4 bases and J dropped 7; count of bases not matched to a gene: 8. The DNA of the CDR3 is TGTGCCAGCAGTTCGCGACAGGGGGATGGACAGCCCCAGCATTTT. This translates into CASSSRQGDGQPQHF.

V gene TRBV6-4 combines with J gene TRBJ2-5, with D possibly being TRBD2 (5 bases). Trimming shortened V by 0 bases and J by 5 bases, and 22 bases separated the two germline ends. From germline, CDR1 is MRHNA and CDR2 SNTAGT. This CDR3 comprises 18 residues. The CDR3 loop is CASSDSNVGGLFRETQYF. DNA of the CDR3: TGTGCCAGCAGTGACTCGAACGTTGGCGGGCTTTTTCGGGAGACCCAGTACTTC.

This chain uses TRBV27 with TRBJ1-1, with D hard to call. Between the trimmed V and J ends, which lost 2 bases and 1 base, there was a span of 20 bases. The germline gives CDR1 MNHEY, CDR2 SMNVEV (reference sequence). The CDR3 is 18 residues long. The CDR3 here is CASSLRQAQLSRNTEAFF. CDR3 coding DNA: TGTGCCAGCAGTTTACGGCAGGCCCAATTGTCCCGGAACACTGAAGCTTTCTTT.

This rearrangement joins TRBV5-1 to TRBJ2-2; D is unclear. This CDR3 spans 14 amino acids. Germline assignment: CDR1 SGHRS and CDR2 YFSETQ. Trimming took 5 bases from V and 0 from J, leaving 8 bases between them. This CDR3 is CASSQRTNTGELFF. The CDR3 DNA reads TGCGCCAGCAGTCAAAGGACGAACACCGGGGAGCTGTTTTTT.